This TCR beta chain was captured in a study of blood T cell repertoires in COVID-19. Trimming left V 0 bases short and J 4 bases short, with 13 bases between. The germline gives CDR1 LNHNV, CDR2 YYDKDF (reference sequence). The CDR3 loop spans 16 amino acids. Measured with immunoSEQ multiplex PCR; TCRdb has only the in-frame clones, and not every one. This sample has around 99,000 clones, with 79% found just once. Sequenced: peripheral blood. This TCR was sampled from a woman older than 75 with active or convalescent COVID-19. The V call is TRBV15, the J call TRBJ1-3, with unresolved D. This chain's CDR3 is CATSRDIWQTGNTIYF. The CDR3 bases are TGTGCCACCAGCAGAGATATCTGGCAGACAGGAAACACCATATATTTT.